This T cell receptor beta chain was retrieved from a study of blood T cell repertoires in COVID-19. TCRdb keeps only in-frame clones here, not all; method: immunoSEQ multiplex PCR. The sample holds approximately 350,000 clones, 80% to 90% seen once. Germline V gene sequence: CDR1 SQVTM, CDR2 ANQGSEA. The CDR3 is 14 amino acids. J was trimmed by 4 bases and V by 6 bases; bases with no gene match: 7. The sample taken for sequencing was PBMCs or T cells enriched from blood (not recorded which). V gene TRBV29-1 combines with J gene TRBJ1-5, with 9 bases matching TRBD1. The source is a man between 18 and 29 years old who had recovered from COVID-19. The CDR3: CSVETGGGNQPQHF. Here the CDR3 DNA reads TGCAGCGTCGAAACAGGGGGCGGGAATCAGCCCCAGCATTTT.